The sequence of this T cell receptor beta chain was determined in a study of OX40 agonist ivuxolimab in advanced cancers. The CDR3 spans 11 residues. The germline CDR1 and CDR2 sequences are SGHAT and FQDESV (reference sequence). V was pared by 4 bases and J by 8 bases, with 8 bases between. Using immunoSEQ multiplex PCR, the repertoire was profiled, and TCRdb retains in-frame clones only, with some absent. The table includes about 35,000 clones, roughly 84% detected once. The chain links TRBV11-1 to TRBJ1-1, with TRBD1 as a possible D gene (5 bases). The source of this sequence is an adult with an advanced solid tumor such as melanoma, head and neck, liver or kidney cancer. The sample here was CD4+ or CD8+ T cells sorted from blood, taken in a trial of the OX40 agonist ivuxolimab. As DNA, the CDR3 is TGTGCCAGCAGCTCAGGGAAAGAAGCTTTCTTT. Protein: CASSSGKEAFF.